The 8 T cell receptor beta chains below all came from one sample that was sequenced in a study of T cell responses to AZD1222 COVID-19 vaccine. Generated by immunoSEQ multiplex PCR, the TCRdb table keeps only in-frame clones and is missing some. The profile covers about 150,000 clones, with under 95% appearing a single time and approximately 2% taken by the ten largest. Sequences were derived from peripheral blood, sampled on day 0 of AZD1222 vaccination. Every receptor here comes from an adult in good health.

The rearrangement uses TRBV27 and TRBJ1-2, with 8 bases identical to TRBD1. The CDR3 consists of 15 residues. CDR1 and CDR2 from the germline V gene are MNHEY and SMNVEV (reference sequence). V lost 5 bases and J lost 1; bases outside the gene matches: 6. The CDR3: CASSTQGARNYGYTF. The CDR3 DNA reads as TGTGCCAGCAGTACCCAGGGGGCGCGTAACTATGGCTACACCTTC.

The chain couples TRBV7-9 to TRBJ1-1; maybe TRBD1 (5 bases). The V gene lost 1 base and the J gene lost 3 bases, with 9 bases spanning the gap. CDR3 length: 14 residues. CDR1 is SEHNR and CDR2 is FQNEAQ in the germline V gene (reference sequence). The CDR3 DNA reads TGTGCCAGCAGCTTAGATGGGGGGGACACTGAAGCTTTCTTT. This encodes CASSLDGGDTEAFF.

V usage is TRBV7-9 and J usage is TRBJ1-1; D ambiguous. Germline V gene lookup returns CDR1 SEHNR and CDR2 FQNEAQ (reference sequence). The CDR3 extends over 12 amino acids. V lost 1 base and J 10 bases, leaving 10 bases between the germline ends. CDR3: CASSLEVRRAFF. Written as DNA, the CDR3 is TGTGCCAGCAGCTTAGAAGTCCGACGAGCTTTCTTT.

The chain carries TRBV5-6 and TRBJ1-2; the D is unclear. CDR1 and CDR2 from the germline V gene are SGHDT and YYEEEE. Trimming pared 0 bases from V and 3 bases from J, leaving 12 bases between. There are 15 residues in the CDR3. For the CDR3, the DNA is TGTGCCAGCAGCTTGGGGGTAGTCGGAGACTATGGCTACACCTTC. It yields the protein CASSLGVVGDYGYTF.

V is TRBV19 and J is TRBJ1-6; TRBD1 aligns across 8 bases. V lost 9 bases to trimming and J lost 10 bases; unmatched junction nucleotides: 14. Germline CDR1 reads LNHDA; CDR2 reads SQIVND (reference sequence). The CDR3 totals 15 residues. The CDR3 nucleotides are TGTGCCAGCTCCGCGACAGGGGTTTATGGCTCACCCCTCCACTTT. It specifies CASSATGVYGSPLHF.

This clone appeared once. V is TRBV5-5 and J is TRBJ1-5; the D is unclear. Deletions cut 2 bases from V and 4 bases from J, with 4 bases between. The CDR3 has 12 residues. In germline, CDR1 is SGHKS, CDR2 YYEKEE (reference sequence). CDR3 in DNA: TGTGCCAGCAGCTTAGAGAATCAGCCCCAGCATTTT. Translated, it gives CASSLENQPQHF.

The V and J genes are TRBV29-1 and TRBJ1-5; TRBD1 aligns across 10 bases. The CDR3 spans 13 residues. Germline CDR1 reads SQVTM; CDR2 reads ANQGSEA. Trimming took 5 bases from V and 5 from J; bases not matched to a gene: 3. As DNA, the CDR3 is TGCAGCGTTTCCGGGACAGGGGATCAGCCCCAGCATTTT. It yields the protein CSVSGTGDQPQHF.

The chain joins TRBV27 to TRBJ1-1; no reliable D call. V lost 7 bases, J lost 3 bases, and 15 bases lay in between. Germline CDR1 reads MNHEY; CDR2 reads SMNVEV (reference sequence). This CDR3 spans 14 amino acids. CDR3 sequence reads: CASNSHQRDTEAFF. CDR3 DNA: TGTGCCAGCAACTCTCACCAAAGGGACACTGAAGCTTTCTTT.